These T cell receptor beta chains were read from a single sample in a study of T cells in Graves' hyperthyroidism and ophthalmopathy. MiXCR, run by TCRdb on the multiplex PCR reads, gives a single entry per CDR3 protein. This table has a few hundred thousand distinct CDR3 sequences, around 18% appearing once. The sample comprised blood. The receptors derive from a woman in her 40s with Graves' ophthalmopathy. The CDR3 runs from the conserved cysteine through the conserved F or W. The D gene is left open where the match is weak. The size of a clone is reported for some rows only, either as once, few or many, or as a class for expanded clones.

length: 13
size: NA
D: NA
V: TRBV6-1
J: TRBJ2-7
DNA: TGTGCCAGCAGTGAAAACAACGCCTACGAGCAGTACTTC
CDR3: CASSENNAYEQYF

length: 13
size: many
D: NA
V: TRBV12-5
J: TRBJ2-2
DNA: TGTGCTAGTGGTCAGAGGGGCGCCGGGGAGCTGTTTTTT
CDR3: CASGQRGAGELFF

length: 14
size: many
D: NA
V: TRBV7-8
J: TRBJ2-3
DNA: TGTGCCAGCAGCCGTCTTATTCGGATGGATACGCAGTATTTT
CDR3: CASSRLIRMDTQYF

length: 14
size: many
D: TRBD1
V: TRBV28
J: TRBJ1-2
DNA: TGTGCCAGCAGTGAAACAGGGGAGTCCTATGGCTACACCTTC
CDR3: CASSETGESYGYTF

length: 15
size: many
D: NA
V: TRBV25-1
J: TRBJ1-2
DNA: TGTGCCAGCAGTGAGAGGTTGGGGTCTAACTATGGCTACACCTTC
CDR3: CASSERLGSNYGYTF

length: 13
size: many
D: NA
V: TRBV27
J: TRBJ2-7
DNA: TGTGCCACAACAGGCGGTAGCTCCTACGAGCAGTACTTC
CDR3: CATTGGSSYEQYF

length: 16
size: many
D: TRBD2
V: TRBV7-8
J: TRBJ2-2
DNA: TGTGCCAGCAGCTCCCTTGGGCGGGAGGACACCGGGGAGCTGTTTTTT
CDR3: CASSSLGREDTGELFF

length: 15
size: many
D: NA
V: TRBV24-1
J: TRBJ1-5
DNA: TGTGCCACCAGTGTTGCCGGGGGCGGGAATCAGCCCCAGCATTTT
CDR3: CATSVAGGGNQPQHF

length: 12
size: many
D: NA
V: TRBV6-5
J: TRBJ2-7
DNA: TGTGCCAGCAGTTACGATGGGTACGAGCAGTACTTC
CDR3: CASSYDGYEQYF

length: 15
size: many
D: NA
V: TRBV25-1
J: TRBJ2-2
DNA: TGTGCCAGCAATATCGGCGGTTTGGGCGCCGGGGAGCTGTTTTTT
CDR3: CASNIGGLGAGELFF

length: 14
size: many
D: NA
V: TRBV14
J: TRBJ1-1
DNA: TGTGCCAGCAGCCAAGATTTGTGGGGGACTGAAGCTTTCTTT
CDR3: CASSQDLWGTEAFF

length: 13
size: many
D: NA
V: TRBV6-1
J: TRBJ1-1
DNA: TGTGCCAGCAGTGCTGGGAGGAACACTGAAGCTTTCTTT
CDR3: CASSAGRNTEAFF

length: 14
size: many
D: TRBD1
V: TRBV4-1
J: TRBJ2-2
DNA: TGCGCCAGCAGCCCAGGGGGATTCCGCGGGGAGCTGTTTTTT
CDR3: CASSPGGFRGELFF

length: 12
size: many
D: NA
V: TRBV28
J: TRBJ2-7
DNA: TGTGCCAGCAGTCTAGGACCAGGCGAGCAGTACTTC
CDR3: CASSLGPGEQYF

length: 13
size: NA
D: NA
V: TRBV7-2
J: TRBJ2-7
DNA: TGTGCCAGCAACAACAGGGATACCTACGAGCAGTACTTC
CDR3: CASNNRDTYEQYF

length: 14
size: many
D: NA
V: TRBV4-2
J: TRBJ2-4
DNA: TGTGCCAGCAGCCTCAAAAAGGGTTTGGACATTCAGTACTTC
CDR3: CASSLKKGLDIQYF

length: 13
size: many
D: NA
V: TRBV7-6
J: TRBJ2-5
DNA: TGTGCCAGCAGCTTCAAGGGAACAGAGACCCAGTACTTC
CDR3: CASSFKGTETQYF

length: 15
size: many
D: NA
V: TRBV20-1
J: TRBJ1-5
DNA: TGCAGTGTATCTCCCCTCGCGTGGGGCAATCAGCCCCAGCATTTT
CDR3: CSVSPLAWGNQPQHF

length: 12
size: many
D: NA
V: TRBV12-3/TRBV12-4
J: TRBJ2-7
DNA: TGTGCCAGCAGTCCCGTAGCCTACGAGCAGTACTTC
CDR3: CASSPVAYEQYF

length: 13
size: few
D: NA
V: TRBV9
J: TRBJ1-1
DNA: TGTGCCAGCAGCGTTGCACAGAACACTGAAGCTTTCTTT
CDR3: CASSVAQNTEAFF

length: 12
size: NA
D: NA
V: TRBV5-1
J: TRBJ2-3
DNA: TGCGCCAGCAGCTTGGCTGAAGATACGCAGTATTTT
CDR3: CASSLAEDTQYF

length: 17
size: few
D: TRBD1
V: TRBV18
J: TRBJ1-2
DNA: TGTGCCAGCTCACCCGATTTGCAACTTAGGGGGCGCGATGGCTACACCTTC
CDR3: CASSPDLQLRGRDGYTF

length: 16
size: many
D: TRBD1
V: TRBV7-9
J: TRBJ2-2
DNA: TGTGCCAGCAGCTTAAAACAGGGGCCGAACACCGGGGAGCTGTTTTTT
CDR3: CASSLKQGPNTGELFF